Shown below are 4 T cell receptor beta chains from a single sample sequenced in a study of T cell responses to AZD1222 COVID-19 vaccine. TCRdb's copy holds only in-frame clones and misses some; the assay was immunoSEQ multiplex PCR. The sample has tens of thousands of clones; 83% are singletons. This specimen was peripheral blood, taken on day 0 of AZD1222 vaccination. The receptors originated from an adult in good health.

The chain links TRBV7-8 to TRBJ2-1; D might be TRBD1 or TRBD2, each matching 5 bases. The CDR3 is made up of 16 amino acids. V was clipped by 5 bases and J by 1 base, with 15 bases between them. The germline V gene has CDR1 SGHVS and CDR2 FQNEAQ. The CDR3 is CASSRDGGVSYNEQFF. CDR3 DNA: TGTGCCAGCAGCCGAGATGGGGGTGTGTCCTACAATGAGCAGTTCTTC.

The chain is built from TRBV18 and TRBJ2-5; TRBD2 aligns across 13 bases. V was pared by 3 bases and J by 5 bases, with 6 bases of the junction left unmatched. The CDR3 sequence is 16 residues long. CDR1 is KGHSH and CDR2 is LQKENI in the germline V gene. The CDR3 sequence is CASSPPGLAGAETQYF. The CDR3 bases are TGTGCCAGCTCACCTCCCGGACTAGCGGGGGCGGAGACCCAGTACTTC.

The chain employs TRBV5-1 and TRBJ2-3, with unresolved D. The CDR3 length is 15 residues. The germline CDR1 and CDR2 sequences are SGHRS and YFSETQ. With 1 base removed from V and 2 bases from J, the gap between germline ends came to 11 bases. CDR3 protein: CASSLYRADTDTQYF. The DNA of the CDR3 is TGCGCCAGCAGCTTGTACAGAGCCGACACAGATACGCAGTATTTT.

The chain joins TRBV5-1 to TRBJ2-3, with TRBD2 identical over 7 bases. The CDR3 runs to 17 residues. Germline trimming cut 3 bases from V and 5 bases from J; bases unmatched to any gene: 15. The germline CDR1 and CDR2 sequences are SGHRS and YFSETQ. The CDR3 is CASSWRGQPWGGDTQYF. In DNA form, the CDR3 reads TGCGCCAGCAGCTGGAGGGGCCAGCCCTGGGGGGGAGATACGCAGTATTTT.